The next 21 T cell receptor beta chains were all read from a single sample in a study of blood T cell repertoires in COVID-19. The repertoire was sequenced with immunoSEQ multiplex PCR; TCRdb's copy has only in-frame clones and lacks some. Of 300,000 to 400,000 clones detected, around 89% appear once; the ten largest clones hold around 3%. Material for sequencing was peripheral blood. Receptors were obtained from a woman aged 25 to 45 with COVID-19, enrolled during active disease.

The rearrangement links TRBV10-1 to TRBJ2-3, with 7 bases identical to TRBD2. There are 13 residues in the CDR3. J was trimmed by 1 base and V by 11 bases; bases with no gene match: 6. Germline V lookup: CDR1 WNHNN, CDR2 SYGVQD (reference sequence). CDR3 nucleotides: TGCGCCTCCACTCGGGGGGGCACAGATACGCAGTATTTT. This gives the protein CASTRGGTDTQYF.

This chain links TRBV29-1 with TRBJ2-5; 11 bases align to TRBD2. Germline V gene sequence: CDR1 SQVTM, CDR2 ANQGSEA. The CDR3 is 14 amino acids. Trimming removed 6 bases from V and 1 base from J; junction bases left unmatched: 4. CDR3 DNA sequence: TGCAGCGTGAGGACTAGCGGGCTCCAAGAGACCCAGTACTTC. Protein: CSVRTSGLQETQYF. Drawing the rest from reference TRBV29-1 and TRBJ2-5, the complete variable domain is SAVISQKPSRDICQRGTSLTIQCQVDSQVTMMFWYRQQPGQSLTLIATANQGSEATYESGFVIDKFPISRPNLTFSTLTVSNMSPEDSSIYLCSVRTSGLQETQYFGPGTRLLVL.

The chain recombines TRBV6-5 with TRBJ2-2, with unresolved D. Germline CDR1 and CDR2: MNHEY and SVGAGI. The length of the CDR3 is 14 residues. Trimming stripped 5 bases from V and 2 bases from J, with 9 bases between. In DNA form, the CDR3 reads TGTGCCAGCAGTCGAGCGCCCAACACCGGGGAGCTGTTTTTT. As protein: CASSRAPNTGELFF.

The chain is built from TRBV7-8 and TRBJ1-1; 7 bases match TRBD1. From germline, CDR1 is SGHVS and CDR2 FQNEAQ. The junction had 3 bases not matched to a gene; V was cut back by 4 bases and J by 1 base. This CDR3 has 14 residues. In DNA, the CDR3 is TGTGCCAGCAGCTCTAGGGGGCGGAACACTGAAGCTTTCTTT. It codes for CASSSRGRNTEAFF.

The chain's CDR3 is CASSLSYISYEQYF. In nucleotides, the CDR3 is TGTGCCAGCAGTTTGAGCTATATCTCCTACGAGCAGTACTTC. The chain is built from TRBV28 and TRBJ2-7, with unresolved D. V gave up 3 bases and J gave up 0 bases, with 9 bases separating them. The CDR3 is 14 residues long. In germline, CDR1 is MDHEN, CDR2 SYDVKM. The full variable domain, with the rest looked up from reference TRBV28 and TRBJ2-7, is DVKVTQSSRYLVKRTGEKVFLECVQDMDHENMFWYRQDPGLGLRLIYFSYDVKMKEKGDIPEGYSVSREKKERFSLILESASTNQTSMYLCASSLSYISYEQYFGPGTRLTVT.

The V call is TRBV6-6, the J call TRBJ2-2; 13 nucleotides match TRBD2. The V gene end was trimmed by 6 bases and the J gene end by 7 bases; junction bases not matched to a gene: 20. The CDR3 spans 20 residues. The germline V gene has CDR1 MNHNY and CDR2 SVGAGI (reference sequence). The CDR3 bases are TGTGCCAGCAGCCCCGGTTTTATGCTACTAGCGGGGGGGCCCGGCGGGGAGCTGTTTTTT. It encodes CASSPGFMLLAGGPGGELFF.

The rearrangement uses TRBV5-1 and TRBJ2-1, with D possibly being TRBD1 (6 bases). The CDR3 runs to 17 residues. Between the trimmed V and J ends, which lost 4 bases and 5 bases, there was a span of 22 bases. Germline CDR1 SGHRS, CDR2 YFSETQ. In nucleotides, the CDR3 is TGCGCCAGCAGCACCTACTTGACAGGAACGAAGAACAATGAGCAGTTCTTC. The encoded protein is CASSTYLTGTKNNEQFF.

This chain joins TRBV28 and TRBJ2-1, with 8 nucleotides matching TRBD2. V was clipped by 0 bases and J by 3 bases; unmatched bases: 4. From germline, CDR1 is MDHEN and CDR2 SYDVKM. CDR3 length: 16 amino acids. DNA of the CDR3: TGTGCCAGCAGTTTATGGGGGACTAGTCTCTACAATGAGCAGTTCTTC. This sequence encodes CASSLWGTSLYNEQFF.

This chain connects TRBV4-3 to TRBJ2-1, with D perhaps matching TRBD2 (7 bases). CDR3 length: 15 amino acids. Trimming took 1 base from V and 8 from J, leaving 15 bases between them. Looked up from germline, CDR1 is LGHNA and CDR2 is YSLEER. The CDR3 DNA sequence: TGCGCCAGCAGCCAAGGTGGGGGGGCAGCCTATGAGCAGTTCTTC. Translated, it gives CASSQGGGAAYEQFF.

The CDR3 sequence: CASNKFGQSSYEQYF. The CDR3 DNA follows: TGTGCCAGCAACAAATTCGGACAGAGCTCCTACGAGCAGTACTTC. This chain connects TRBV27 to TRBJ2-7; D may be TRBD1 (6 bases). CDR3 size: 15 residues. Germline V gene data show CDR1 as MNHEY and CDR2 as SMNVEV (reference sequence). V was cut by 7 bases and J by 0 bases, with 16 bases left in between.

This clone was counted a few times. The DNA of the CDR3 is TGTGCCAGCAGCTTGACTAGCGGGAGCCCCCCCTACAATGAGCAGTTCTTC. Encoded protein: CASSLTSGSPPYNEQFF. The chain carries TRBV7-2 and TRBJ2-1, with 12 bases aligning to TRBD2. Germline CDR1 SGHTA, CDR2 FQGNSA. The V gene end was trimmed by 3 bases and the J gene end by 2 bases; junction bases not matched to a gene: 5. The CDR3 has 17 amino acids.

The chain recombines TRBV7-2 with TRBJ1-4; D might be TRBD1 (6 bases). Trimming shortened V by 5 bases and J by 4 bases, and 11 bases separated the two germline ends. The CDR3 has 14 residues. CDR1 is SGHTA, CDR2 FQGNSA, per germline. CDR3 coding DNA: TGTGCCAGCAGCCCACAGGGCCATAATGAAAAACTGTTTTTT. This codes for CASSPQGHNEKLFF.

Comment on this clone: The sample contains more than one DNA sequence encoding this CDR3. This chain links TRBV19 with TRBJ1-1; D is uncertain. The CDR3 loop spans 15 amino acids. From germline, CDR1 is LNHDA and CDR2 SQIVND (reference sequence). The V gene lost 1 base and the J gene lost 1 base, with 10 bases spanning the gap. Here the CDR3 reads CASSIGGGGNTEAFF. DNA of the CDR3: TGTGCCAGTAGTATAGGGGGTGGAGGGAACACTGAAGCTTTCTTT.

The rearrangement uses TRBV11-2 and TRBJ2-7; 8 bases map to TRBD2. The germline gives CDR1 SGHAT, CDR2 FQNNGV. The CDR3 has 14 residues. V shed 5 bases and J 3 bases; nucleotides not matched to a gene: 6. Written as DNA, the CDR3 is TGTGCCAGCAGCAGTTCTAGCGGGTTCTACGAGCAGTACGTC. Its translation: CASSSSSGFYEQYV.

This clone was observed a few times. The chain joins TRBV2 to TRBJ1-6; D uncertain. The CDR3 is 13 amino acids. Germline CDR1 SNHLY, CDR2 FYNNEI. The CDR3 loop reads CASQEDYNSPLHF. CDR3 DNA: TGTGCTAGCCAGGAGGACTATAATTCACCCCTCCACTTT.

The rearrangement links TRBV10-3 to TRBJ2-1; 9 nucleotides line up with TRBD2. Germline CDR1 is ENHRY and CDR2 is SYGVKD. The CDR3 length is 14 residues. After removal of 6 bases from V and 8 bases from J, the junction contained 8 bases not matched to a gene. In DNA form, the CDR3 reads TGTGCCATCAGCTCCGGGACTAGCTCCCATGAGCAGTTCTTC. It encodes CAISSGTSSHEQFF.

The chain combines TRBV10-2 with TRBJ2-2, with D unclear. Deletions cut 0 bases from V and 0 bases from J, with 5 bases between. The germline V gene encodes CDR1 WSHSY and CDR2 SAAADI. This CDR3 is 15 amino acids long. The CDR3 is CASSESLANTGELFF. The DNA for the CDR3 is TGCGCCAGCAGTGAGTCCCTAGCGAACACCGGGGAGCTGTTTTTT.

The rearrangement uses TRBV7-6 and TRBJ2-7; D is possibly TRBD2 (5 bases). The CDR3 totals 15 residues. Trimming shortened V by 5 bases and J by 3 bases, and 17 bases separated the two germline ends. CDR1 SGHVS and CDR2 FNYEAQ come from the germline V gene. This CDR3 is CASSAGEDPCYEQYV. The CDR3 DNA reads as TGTGCCAGCAGCGCCGGGGAAGATCCTTGCTACGAGCAGTACGTC.

The genes are TRBV7-6 and TRBJ2-1, with 8 positions matching TRBD2. V dropped 7 bases and J dropped 5; count of bases not matched to a gene: 10. This CDR3 contains 15 residues. Germline V lookup: CDR1 SGHVS, CDR2 FNYEAQ. For the CDR3, the DNA is TGTGCCAGCACCCGCGGGACTAGTTACAACAATGAGCAGTTCTTC. This encodes CASTRGTSYNNEQFF.

The chain employs TRBV6-5 and TRBJ2-3, with D possibly TRBD2 on 5 matching bases. CDR1 and CDR2 from the germline V gene are MNHEY and SVGAGI. The CDR3 is 15 residues long. V lost 4 bases, J lost 0 bases, and 11 bases lay in between. This CDR3 is CASSFRTFSTDTQYF. The CDR3 DNA follows: TGTGCCAGCAGTTTCCGGACTTTCAGCACAGATACGCAGTATTTT.

The chain employs TRBV29-1 and TRBJ1-3; D may be TRBD1 (6 bases). The germline V gene has CDR1 SQVTM and CDR2 ANQGSEA. The V end was cut by 7 bases, the J end by 4 bases, with 14 bases between. This CDR3 is 13 amino acids long. CDR3 sequence (DNA): TGCAGCGGACAGGTCTTATCGGGAAACACCATATATTTT. Encoded protein: CSGQVLSGNTIYF.